This TCR beta chain emerged from a study of cytomegalovirus exposure and HLA in healthy donors. The PCR had 60 Vbeta and 13 Jbeta primers. Measured with immunoSEQ multiplex PCR; TCRdb has only the in-frame clones, and not every one. The table includes 150,000 to 200,000 clones, roughly 77% detected once. CDR3 length: 15 amino acids. In germline, CDR1 is MDHEN, CDR2 SYDVKM. V lost 3 bases, J lost 1 base, and 13 bases lay in between. As regards this clone: What it binds is unknown.

Study-wide findings and caveats: A previous analysis found most TCR beta V segments productive roughly 87% or roughly 30% of the time. Trimming of TCR beta V- and J-genes showed a link, identified in a later analysis, to a missense DCLRE1C variant. Most of the CMV-associated TCR beta chains (in a later analysis) appeared to be HLA-restricted.

The source is a woman between 35 and 50 years old in good health and CMV-seropositive. Sequenced: PBMCs. The genes are TRBV28 and TRBJ2-7; a possible D gene is TRBD2 (6 bases). The CDR3 bases are TGTGCCAGCAGTTTGCCCGGGACTGGATCCTACGAGCAGTACTTC. Translated, it gives CASSLPGTGSYEQYF.